This T cell receptor beta chain is from a study of blood T cell repertoires in COVID-19. Whole-study context: From T cells, B-cell-depleted T cells, or PBMCs came the material, which was cDNA or gDNA.

Clones were sequenced by immunoSEQ multiplex PCR, and TCRdb holds only the in-frame ones, with some missing. Of around 280,000 clones listed, approximately 88% are singletons. V lost 1 base, J lost 8 bases, and 14 bases lay in between. The germline gives CDR1 MNHNS, CDR2 SASEGT. The CDR3 has 15 residues. V and J are TRBV6-1 and TRBJ1-4; TRBD1 might be the D (5 bases). The sequence was obtained from a woman between 40 and 55 years old who had recovered from COVID-19. The source material was PBMCs or T cells enriched from blood (not recorded which). The chain's CDR3 is CASSEDRGAGEKLFF. CDR3 sequence (DNA): TGTGCCAGCAGTGAAGATAGGGGCGCGGGAGAAAAACTGTTTTTT.